These 7 T cell receptor beta chains were sequenced from one sample in a study of cytomegalovirus exposure and HLA in healthy donors. This PCR relied on a set of 60 Vbeta primers and 13 Jbeta primers. Using immunoSEQ multiplex PCR, the repertoire was profiled, and TCRdb retains in-frame clones only, with some absent. Altogether about 100,000 clones are present, roughly 70% being singletons, with the ten largest covering about 10%. The sequencing input was PBMCs. The receptor source for this set is a man aged 50 to 60 in good health and CMV-seronegative.

This clone was counted between two and nine times. The chain joins TRBV5-4 to TRBJ2-2; possible D gene TRBD1, 5 bases. Germline loops: CDR1 SGHNT, CDR2 YYREEE (reference sequence). V lost 0 bases to trimming and J lost 2 bases, with 8 bases between them. CDR3 size: 15 residues. The CDR3 coding sequence is TGTGCCAGCAGCTTGGGGACACTAAACACCGGGGAGCTGTTTTTT. As protein: CASSLGTLNTGELFF.

The sample holds one count of this clone. The chain recombines TRBV9 with TRBJ1-4; 9 bases agree with TRBD1. This CDR3 contains 15 residues. The V gene's germline CDR1 is SGDLS and CDR2 YYNGEE. The junction had 4 bases not matched to a gene; V was cut back by 2 bases and J by 5 bases. The CDR3 bases are TGTGCCAGCAGCGTCGGCGGGACAGGGAATGAAAAACTGTTTTTT. Amino acid sequence: CASSVGGTGNEKLFF.

V and J are TRBV13 and TRBJ2-5, with 9 nucleotides matching TRBD2. Matching the DNA end better, TRBJ2-7 makes the J call doubtful. Germline CDR1 and CDR2: PRHDT and FYEKMQ (reference sequence). The CDR3 runs to 19 residues. This CDR3 reads CASSSPGTWPGLAPDEQYF. In DNA, the CDR3 is TGTGCCAGCAGCTCCCCCGGGACCTGGCCGGGACTAGCACCCGACGAGCAGTACTTC.

As DNA, the CDR3 is TGCGCCAGCAGCGGTACACCCTACAATGAGCAGTTCTTC. Its translation is CASSGTPYNEQFF. The chain couples TRBV5-1 to TRBJ2-1; unclear D gene. The CDR3 covers 13 residues. Looked up from germline, CDR1 is SGHRS and CDR2 is YFSETQ. The V end was cut by 4 bases, the J end by 2 bases, with 7 bases between.

The count of this clone is one. This chain connects TRBV5-1 to TRBJ2-7; 7 nucleotides match TRBD2. V trimming: 0 bases; J trimming: 5 bases; junction bases outside the gene matches: 5. The CDR3 consists of 14 residues. The germline CDR1 and CDR2 sequences are SGHRS and YFSETQ. The DNA of the CDR3 is TGCGCCAGCAGCTTGGTCGGGAGGACCGACGAGCAGTACTTC. Protein sequence: CASSLVGRTDEQYF.

The J gene is TRBJ2-6, the V gene TRBV7-8; possibly TRBD2 for D (6 bases). This CDR3 region has 16 residues. V lost 5 bases and J lost 2, with 13 bases in between. Germline CDR1 is SGHVS and CDR2 is FQNEAQ. CDR3 protein: CASSMGGAPGANVLTF. Here the CDR3 DNA reads TGTGCCAGCAGCATGGGGGGTGCTCCTGGGGCCAACGTCCTGACTTTC. The variable domain in full, with the rest retrieved from reference TRBV7-8 and TRBJ2-6, is GAGVSQSPRYKVAKRGQDVALRCDPISGHVSLFWYQQALGQGPEFLTYFQNEAQLDKSGLPSDRFFAERPEGSVSTLKIQRTQQEDSAVYLCASSMGGAPGANVLTFGAGSRLTVL.

In this sample, this clone turned up once. The rearrangement links TRBV30 to TRBJ2-6, with 7 bases fitting TRBD1. Germline loops: CDR1 GTSNPN, CDR2 SVGIG (reference sequence). The CDR3 is made up of 15 amino acids. V shed 5 bases, J shed 0 bases, and the junction held 4 bases outside the gene matches. CDR3 loop: CAWAQGDSGANVLTF. The CDR3 bases are TGTGCCTGGGCCCAGGGGGACTCTGGGGCCAACGTCCTGACTTTC.